Sequencing of this T cell receptor (beta chain) was carried out in a study of OX40 agonist ivuxolimab in advanced cancers. Study results and limitations: On average, CD8+ T cells showed a greater number of expanded clones than CD4+. Near-lowest levels of clonal expansion characterized partial responders at 0.1-3.0 mg/kg.

The data were produced by immunoSEQ multiplex PCR, yet TCRdb's version contains in-frame clones alone and is incomplete. Of about 73,000 clones in the sample, more than 80% were seen once. On this clone: What it recognizes is unknown.

This CDR3 contains 16 residues. Trimming pared 5 bases from V and 0 bases from J, leaving 16 bases between. CDR1 SGHAT and CDR2 FQNNGV come from the germline V gene. The rearrangement joins TRBV11-2 to TRBJ1-1; D unresolved. The sample here was CD4+ or CD8+ T cells sorted from blood, taken in a trial of the OX40 agonist ivuxolimab. This clonotype originated in an adult with an advanced solid tumor such as melanoma, head and neck, liver or kidney cancer. Here the CDR3 reads CASSPSPFKMNTEAFF. The CDR3 coding sequence is TGTGCCAGCAGCCCTAGTCCTTTTAAGATGAACACTGAAGCTTTCTTT.